The 17 T cell receptor beta chains presented below share a single source sample, sequenced in a study of shared clonotypes between healthy human individuals. This table comes from immunoSEQ multiplex PCR, and its TCRdb copy is limited to in-frame clones, with some not included. This table has around 2,000,000 clones, about 93% appearing once. The naive CD8 population came from CD45RO-negative cells selected for CCR7, without terminally differentiated effector memory CD45RA+ cells. The sequenced material came from naive CD8+ T cells from PBMCs. All receptors come from a man between 18 and 35 years old in good health. Some clones in this sample may be carry-over from other donors' samples.

The rearrangement uses TRBV5-1 and TRBJ2-7; 10 bases agree with TRBD2. This CDR3 contains 15 residues. The junction had 5 bases not matched to a gene; V was cut back by 2 bases and J by 3 bases. Germline lookup yields CDR1 SGHRS and CDR2 YFSETQ. CDR3 loop: CASSLTSGMIYEQYF. The CDR3 DNA reads TGCGCCAGCAGCTTAACTAGCGGGATGATCTACGAGCAGTACTTC. Variable domain in full (rest from reference TRBV5-1 and TRBJ2-7): KAGVTQTPRYLIKTRGQQVTLSCSPISGHRSVSWYQQTPGQGLQFLFEYFSETQRNKGNFPGRFSGRQFSNSRSEMNVSTLELGDSALYLCASSLTSGMIYEQYFGPGTRLTVT.

The chain combines TRBV27 with TRBJ1-2, with TRBD1 matching over 7 bases. The trim removed 6 bases at V and 1 base at J, leaving 8 bases unmatched. CDR1 MNHEY and CDR2 SMNVEV come from the germline V gene (reference sequence). The CDR3 is made up of 15 amino acids. The DNA of the CDR3 is TGTGCCAGCAGAACCAACAGGGGATTTAACTATGGCTACACCTTC. It yields the protein CASRTNRGFNYGYTF.

This chain connects TRBV4-2 to TRBJ2-4; 12 bases are a match to TRBD2. Trimming at V came to 3 bases and at J to 3 bases, leaving 12 bases not matched to a gene. Germline values: CDR1 LGHNA, CDR2 YNFKEQ. The CDR3 has 19 amino acids. For the CDR3, the DNA is TGTGCCAGCAGCCATGCTGGGGAGACTAGCGGGAGTGTCAAAAACATTCAGTACTTC. This gives the protein CASSHAGETSGSVKNIQYF.

The chain links TRBV5-6 to TRBJ2-1; D gene unclear. Deletions cut 1 base from V and 1 base from J, with 6 bases between. This CDR3 has 14 amino acids. Germline V lookup: CDR1 SGHDT, CDR2 YYEEEE. The CDR3 loop is CASSLFLSYNEQFF. CDR3 in DNA: TGTGCCAGCAGCTTGTTCTTGTCCTACAATGAGCAGTTCTTC.

The chain carries TRBV4-1 and TRBJ2-1; 8 bases agree with TRBD1. After removal of 0 bases from V and 4 bases from J, the junction contained 8 bases not matched to a gene. The CDR3 has 17 residues. CDR1 MGHRA and CDR2 YSYEKL come from the germline V gene. The CDR3 DNA follows: TGCGCCAGCAGCCAAGATCCCGGGACAGGAATTTACAATGAGCAGTTCTTC. Its translation: CASSQDPGTGIYNEQFF.

This clone was seen just once. DNA of the CDR3: TGTGCCAGCTCCTTTCGGACAGGGATTGAACTCGAGCAGTACTTC. Protein: CASSFRTGIELEQYF. J is TRBJ2-7 and V is TRBV28, with TRBD1 matching over 8 bases. The CDR3 extends over 15 amino acids. CDR1 is MDHEN, CDR2 SYDVKM, per germline. J gave up 6 bases and V 8 bases, and 15 bases lay outside the gene matches.

The chain employs TRBV27 and TRBJ2-1, with D perhaps TRBD1 (5 bases). CDR1 and CDR2 (germline): MNHEY, SMNVEV (reference sequence). Trimming stripped 6 bases from V and 3 bases from J, with 12 bases between. The length of the CDR3 is 14 residues. The CDR3 DNA follows: TGTGCCAGCAGCCCCAGGGTTGGCTACAATGAGCAGTTCTTC. Translating it yields CASSPRVGYNEQFF.

This sequence joins TRBV5-6 and TRBJ2-1; 13 bases are shared with TRBD2. CDR1 is SGHDT and CDR2 is YYEEEE in the germline V gene. J was trimmed by 5 bases and V by 3 bases; bases with no gene match: 5. The CDR3 sequence is 16 residues long. The CDR3 sequence is CASSSGLAGVNNEQFF. As DNA, the CDR3 is TGTGCCAGCAGCTCCGGACTAGCGGGAGTAAACAATGAGCAGTTCTTC.

V is TRBV5-1 and J is TRBJ2-7; TRBD1 agrees at 9 bases. Germline-derived CDR1 and CDR2 are SGHRS and YFSETQ. Trimming took 4 bases from V and 5 from J; bases not matched to a gene: 10. The CDR3 has 15 residues. CDR3 loop: CASSPGRDRVHEQYF. The CDR3 DNA sequence: TGCGCCAGCAGCCCTGGACGGGACAGGGTCCACGAGCAGTACTTC.

The J gene is TRBJ2-7, the V gene TRBV5-6; the match to TRBD1 covers 7 bases. V lost 1 base to trimming and J lost 5 bases; unmatched junction nucleotides: 6. Germline V gene sequence: CDR1 SGHDT, CDR2 YYEEEE. The CDR3 runs to 14 residues. The CDR3 DNA reads TGTGCCAGCAGCTTGCGGGACAGTATACACGAGCAGTACTTC. Encoded protein: CASSLRDSIHEQYF.

This clone was seen a single time. The chain joins TRBV19 to TRBJ2-1, with a weak D call TRBD2 (6 bases). Germline V gives CDR1 LNHDA, CDR2 SQIVND (reference sequence). V lost 2 bases and J 7 bases, leaving 12 bases between the germline ends. CDR3 length equals 14 residues. CDR3 sequence reads: CASSILRGGNEQFF. CDR3 DNA sequence: TGTGCCAGTAGTATATTGCGGGGTGGGAATGAGCAGTTCTTC.

The chain has TRBV7-9 and TRBJ1-2, with 12 bases that match TRBD1. Per germline, CDR1 SEHNR and CDR2 FQNEAQ (reference sequence). J lost 4 bases, V lost 4 bases, and 7 bases had no gene match. The CDR3 covers 16 residues. DNA for the CDR3: TGTGCCAGCAGCTGGAGGGAGGGACAGGGGGCCTATGGCTACACCTTC. Translated, it gives CASSWREGQGAYGYTF.

The gene calls are TRBV27 and TRBJ2-7, with D perhaps TRBD1 (6 bases). The CDR3 has 17 amino acids. CDR1 and CDR2 from the germline V gene are MNHEY and SMNVEV (reference sequence). The V gene lost 5 bases and the J gene lost 3 bases, with 23 bases spanning the gap. The CDR3 nucleotides read TGTGCCAGCAGTCCGTCGCCCGGGACATCAATTGACTACGAGCAGTACTTC. Translation gives CASSPSPGTSIDYEQYF.

Note on this clone: An end of the junction does not agree with germline; a read error may underlie this. The rearrangement joins TRBV19 to TRBJ2-2, with D possibly being TRBD2 (7 bases). Looked up from germline, CDR1 is LNHDA and CDR2 is SQIVND (reference sequence). The CDR3 has 15 amino acids. DNA for the CDR3: TGTGCCAGTAGTATGGGGGGGCCGAACGCCGGGGAGCTGTTTTTT. This translates into CASSMGGPNAGELFF.

The chain links TRBV14 to TRBJ1-1; D is undetermined. This CDR3 contains 14 residues. With 2 bases removed from V and 5 bases from J, the gap between germline ends came to 12 bases. Germline CDR1 SGHDN, CDR2 FVKESK. The CDR3 reads CASSQSGGWTEAFF. DNA of the CDR3: TGTGCCAGCAGCCAATCGGGAGGGTGGACTGAAGCTTTCTTT.

This clone was seen a single time. V is TRBV27 and J is TRBJ1-4, with 10 positions matching TRBD1. The CDR3 runs to 16 residues. Germline lookup yields CDR1 MNHEY and CDR2 SMNVEV (reference sequence). Unmatched junction bases numbered 6, after V lost 2 bases and J lost 6 bases. The CDR3 loop reads CASSLGTGTGDEKLFF. The CDR3, as DNA: TGTGCCAGCAGTTTAGGGACCGGGACAGGGGATGAAAAACTGTTTTTT. The variable domain in full, with the rest retrieved from reference TRBV27 and TRBJ1-4, is EAQVTQNPRYLITVTGKKLTVTCSQNMNHEYMSWYRQDPGLGLRQIYYSMNVEVTDKGDVPEGYKVSRKEKRNFPLILESPSPNQTSLYFCASSLGTGTGDEKLFFGSGTQLSVL.

This chain connects TRBV27 to TRBJ2-3; the match to TRBD2 covers 7 bases. The CDR3 sequence is 12 residues long. V was clipped by 3 bases and J by 8 bases; unmatched bases: 2. Germline V lookup: CDR1 MNHEY, CDR2 SMNVEV (reference sequence). CDR3 region: CASSFPGGTQYF. The CDR3 DNA is TGTGCCAGCAGTTTCCCGGGGGGTACGCAGTATTTT.